The rows below give T cell receptor beta chains drawn from one sample of a study of blood T cell repertoires in COVID-19. Method: immunoSEQ multiplex PCR; TCRdb's copy keeps in-frame clones and lacks some. The sample carries approximately 82,000 clones, roughly 80% recorded once. Source material: peripheral blood. The receptors originated from a woman in her 70s with acute or convalescent COVID-19. The CDR3 runs from the conserved cysteine through the conserved F or W.

TRBV6-6	TRBJ1-5	CASSPQGQGASSSNQPQHF
TRBV10-3	TRBJ2-5	CAISEPTGGAGQETQYF
TRBV7-3	TRBJ2-5	CASSLFGGSVQETQYF
TRBV20-1	TRBJ1-3	CSASSAGNTIYF
TRBV4-2	TRBJ2-2	CASSQASGSSWEELFF
TRBV7-3	TRBJ1-6	CASSLGSGAGSPLHF
TRBV7-3	TRBJ2-1	CASSLVAGGPNNEQFF
TRBV19	TRBJ1-5	CASRQVGFNQPQHF
TRBV10-3	TRBJ2-7	CAISESVGQGYHEQYF
TRBV5-1	TRBJ2-3	CASLEGREVGVSDTQYF
TRBV6-5	TRBJ1-6	CASSGYGAKNSPLHF
TRBV7-8	TRBJ2-1	CASSHSTAFSNEQFF
TRBV3-1/TRBV3-2	TRBJ2-1	CASSQGQGYEQFF
TRBV4-2	TRBJ1-2	CASSQELQGASGYTF
TRBV11-1	TRBJ2-7	CASSFGTGYEQYF
TRBV5-4	TRBJ2-7	CASSLWHSYEQYF
TRBV7-3	TRBJ2-2	CASSFSPWTSNTGELFF
TRBV12-3/TRBV12-4	TRBJ1-2	CASSLLNSGYTF
TRBV20-1	TRBJ2-5	CSASSTSGVQETQYF
TRBV10-3	TRBJ2-5	CAISEPGTGGDF
TRBV18	TRBJ2-1	CASSRGRQYLDEQFF
TRBV29-1	TRBJ2-3	CSVEMGLAPDIDTQYF
TRBV5-1	TRBJ2-2	CASSLGGSRTGELFF
TRBV3-1/TRBV3-2	TRBJ2-1	CASSQGGRASEQFF
TRBV5-1	TRBJ2-5	CASSFKETQYF
TRBV5-8	TRBJ2-7	CASSRGLAGSYEQYF
TRBV9	TRBJ2-4	CASSGQKNIQYF
TRBV6-4	TRBJ2-1	CASSDSKGVPVYNEQFF
TRBV7-9	TRBJ2-7	CASSPRIGTHDSYEQYF
TRBV3-1/TRBV3-2	TRBJ2-7	CASSQGTTGGTKQYF
TRBV14	TRBJ2-1	CASSQVVMWRAGGPYNEQFF
TRBV18	TRBJ2-7	CASSPGTGMGEQYF
TRBV7-3	TRBJ2-3	CASSQNRGRGPDTQYF
TRBV2	TRBJ2-7	CASSGGLAGAWYF
TRBV3-1/TRBV3-2	TRBJ1-4	CASSQQGLVSNEKLFF
TRBV5-1	TRBJ2-3	CASSLSQIAAGTDTQYF
TRBV19	TRBJ1-5	CATHRGGAGVGNQPQHF
TRBV27	TRBJ2-5	CASSLWTGTEEETQYF
TRBV21-1	TRBJ2-3	CASSTLTSGRAEDTQYF
TRBV27	TRBJ2-1	CASSRLAGEGNEQFF
TRBV30	TRBJ1-3	CAWSPRQGAFGNTIYF
TRBV3-1/TRBV3-2	TRBJ2-2	CASRATSGGSGELFF
TRBV7-2	TRBJ2-7	CASSLASAYEQYF
TRBV19	TRBJ1-6	CASSPSRGQVPYNSPLHF
TRBV5-1	TRBJ2-7	CASSSTGGTYEQYF
TRBV5-1	TRBJ1-1	CASSFSSGINTEAFF
TRBV5-6	TRBJ2-6	CASSLVGGWIPGANVLTF
TRBV3-1/TRBV3-2	TRBJ1-3	CASSQGTHSGNTIYF
TRBV19	TRBJ1-2	CASSIGGSPWGYTF
TRBV5-1	TRBJ2-3	CASSLGGLAGTDTQYF
TRBV7-3	TRBJ2-2	CASSLGPAGELFF
TRBV19	TRBJ2-3	CASSRLGTGSTDTQYF
TRBV6-5	TRBJ2-4	CASRDRVQYF
TRBV18	TRBJ2-5	CASSPPRTGSETQYF
TRBV29-1	TRBJ2-5	CSVATGVQETQYF
TRBV7-9	TRBJ2-3	CASSLYEQHTQYF
TRBV7-2	TRBJ1-6	CASSSSLSLLHF
TRBV7-9	TRBJ1-1	CASSPGTGLEAFF
TRBV4-2	TRBJ2-5	CASSQIPSGETQYF